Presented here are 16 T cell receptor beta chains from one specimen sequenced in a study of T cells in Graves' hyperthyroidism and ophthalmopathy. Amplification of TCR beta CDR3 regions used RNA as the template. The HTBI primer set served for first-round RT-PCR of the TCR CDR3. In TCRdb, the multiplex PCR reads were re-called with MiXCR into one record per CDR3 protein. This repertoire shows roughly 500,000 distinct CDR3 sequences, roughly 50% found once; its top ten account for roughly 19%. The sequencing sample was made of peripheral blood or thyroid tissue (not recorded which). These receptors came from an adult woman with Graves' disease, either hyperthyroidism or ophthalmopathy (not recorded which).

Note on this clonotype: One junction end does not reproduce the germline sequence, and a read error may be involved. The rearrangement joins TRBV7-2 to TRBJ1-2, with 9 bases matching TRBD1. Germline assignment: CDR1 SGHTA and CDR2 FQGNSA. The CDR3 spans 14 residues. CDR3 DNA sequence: TGTGTCAGCAGCTACGAACGACAGGGGGGGATCTACACCTTC. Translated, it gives CVSSYERQGGIYTF.

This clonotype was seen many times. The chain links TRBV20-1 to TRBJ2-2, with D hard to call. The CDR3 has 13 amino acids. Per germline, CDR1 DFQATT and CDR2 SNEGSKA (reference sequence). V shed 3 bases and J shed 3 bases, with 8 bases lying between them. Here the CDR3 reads CSARRPHTGELFF. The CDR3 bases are TGCAGTGCTAGGCGGCCCCACACCGGGGAGCTGTTTTTT.

In DNA form, the CDR3 reads TGTGCCAGCAGTTTCTATCAGGGACAGGGACCTGGAAACACCATATATTTT. Its protein is CASSFYQGQGPGNTIYF. This chain uses TRBV6-2 or TRBV6-3 with TRBJ1-3; 9 bases are a match to TRBD1. The CDR3 spans 17 residues. V lost 4 bases and J lost 2; bases outside the gene matches: 9. Germline loops: CDR1 MNHEY, CDR2 SVGEGT.

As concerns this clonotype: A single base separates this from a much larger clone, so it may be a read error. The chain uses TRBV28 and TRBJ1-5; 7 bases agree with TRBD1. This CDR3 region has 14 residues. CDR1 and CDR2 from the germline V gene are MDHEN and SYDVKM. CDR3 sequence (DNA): TGTGCCAGCAGTGGGACAGTATTCAATCATCCCCAGCATTTT. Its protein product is CASSGTVFNHPQHF.

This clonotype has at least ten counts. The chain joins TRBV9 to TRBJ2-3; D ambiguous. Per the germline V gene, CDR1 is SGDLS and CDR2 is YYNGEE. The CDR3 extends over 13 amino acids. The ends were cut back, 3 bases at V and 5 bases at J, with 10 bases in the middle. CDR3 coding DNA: TGTGCCAGCAGCGGTAATATAATAGATACGCAGTATTTT. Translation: CASSGNIIDTQYF.

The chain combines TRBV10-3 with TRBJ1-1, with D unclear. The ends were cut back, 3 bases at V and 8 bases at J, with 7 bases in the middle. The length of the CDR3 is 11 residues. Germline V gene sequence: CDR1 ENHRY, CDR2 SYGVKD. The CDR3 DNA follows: TGTGCCATCAGTGACGAGGCGGAAGCTTTCTTT. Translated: CAISDEAEAFF.

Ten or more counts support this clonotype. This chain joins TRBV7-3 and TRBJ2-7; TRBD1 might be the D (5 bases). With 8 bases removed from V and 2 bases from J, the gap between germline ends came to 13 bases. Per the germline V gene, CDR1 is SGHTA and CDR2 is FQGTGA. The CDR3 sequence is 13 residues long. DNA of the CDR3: TGTGCCAGCTCCGTTCAGGGTACCTACGAGCAGTACTTC. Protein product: CASSVQGTYEQYF.

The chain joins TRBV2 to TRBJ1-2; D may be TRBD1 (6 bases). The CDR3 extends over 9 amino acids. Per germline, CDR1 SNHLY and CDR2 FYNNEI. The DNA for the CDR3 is TGTGGGGGGCTGAGCGGCTACACCTTC. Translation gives CGGLSGYTF.

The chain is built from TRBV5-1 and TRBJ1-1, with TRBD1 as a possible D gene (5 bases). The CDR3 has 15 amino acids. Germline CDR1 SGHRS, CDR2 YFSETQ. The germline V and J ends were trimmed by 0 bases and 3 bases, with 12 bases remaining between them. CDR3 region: CASSLALGGDTEAFF. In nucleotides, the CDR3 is TGCGCCAGCAGCTTGGCGCTTGGGGGGGACACTGAAGCTTTCTTT.

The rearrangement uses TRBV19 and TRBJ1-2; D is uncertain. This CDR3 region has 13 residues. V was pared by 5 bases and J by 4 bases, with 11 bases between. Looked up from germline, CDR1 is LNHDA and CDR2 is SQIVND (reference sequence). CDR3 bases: TGTGCCAGTAGTTTTCTGGCGATCTATGGCTACACCTTC. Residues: CASSFLAIYGYTF.

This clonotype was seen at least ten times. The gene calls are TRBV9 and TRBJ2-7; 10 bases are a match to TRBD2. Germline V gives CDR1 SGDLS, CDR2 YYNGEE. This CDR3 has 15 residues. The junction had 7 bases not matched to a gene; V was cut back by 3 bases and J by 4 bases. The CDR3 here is CASSASGRAPYEQYF. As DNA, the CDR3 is TGTGCCAGCAGCGCCAGCGGGAGGGCCCCTTACGAGCAGTACTTC.

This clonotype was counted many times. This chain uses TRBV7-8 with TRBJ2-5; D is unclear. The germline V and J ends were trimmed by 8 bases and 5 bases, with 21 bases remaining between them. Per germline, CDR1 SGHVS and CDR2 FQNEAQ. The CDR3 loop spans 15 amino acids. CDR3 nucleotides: TGTGCCAGCGGCCGAACCGGGCCCCGGTCCGAGACCCAGTACTTC. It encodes CASGRTGPRSETQYF.

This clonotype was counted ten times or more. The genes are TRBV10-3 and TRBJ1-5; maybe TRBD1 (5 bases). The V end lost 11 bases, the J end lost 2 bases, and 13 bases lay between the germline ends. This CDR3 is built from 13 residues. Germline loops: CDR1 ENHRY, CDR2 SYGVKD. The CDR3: CAAGGVGNQPQHF. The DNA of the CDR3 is TGTGCCGCAGGAGGGGTAGGCAATCAGCCCCAGCATTTT.

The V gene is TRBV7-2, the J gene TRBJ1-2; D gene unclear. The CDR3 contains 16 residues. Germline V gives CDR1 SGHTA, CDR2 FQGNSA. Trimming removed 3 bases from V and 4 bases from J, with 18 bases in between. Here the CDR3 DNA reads TGTGCCAGCAGCTTTTACGCAATTGGCGCCTCCTATGGCTACACCTTC. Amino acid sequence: CASSFYAIGASYGYTF.

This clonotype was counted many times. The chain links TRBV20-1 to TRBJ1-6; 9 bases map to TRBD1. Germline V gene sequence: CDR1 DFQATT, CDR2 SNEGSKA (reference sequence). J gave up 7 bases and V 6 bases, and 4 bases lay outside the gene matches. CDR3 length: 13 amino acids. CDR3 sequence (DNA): TGCAGTGCCAACAGGGGGCAAAATTCACCCCTCCACTTT. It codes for CSANRGQNSPLHF.

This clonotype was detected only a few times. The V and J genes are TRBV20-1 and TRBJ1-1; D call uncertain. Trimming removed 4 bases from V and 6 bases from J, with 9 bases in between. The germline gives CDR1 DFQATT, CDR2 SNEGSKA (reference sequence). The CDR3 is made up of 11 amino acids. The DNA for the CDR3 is TGCAGTGCTATGGGGTTGGCTGAAGCTTTCTTT. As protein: CSAMGLAEAFF.